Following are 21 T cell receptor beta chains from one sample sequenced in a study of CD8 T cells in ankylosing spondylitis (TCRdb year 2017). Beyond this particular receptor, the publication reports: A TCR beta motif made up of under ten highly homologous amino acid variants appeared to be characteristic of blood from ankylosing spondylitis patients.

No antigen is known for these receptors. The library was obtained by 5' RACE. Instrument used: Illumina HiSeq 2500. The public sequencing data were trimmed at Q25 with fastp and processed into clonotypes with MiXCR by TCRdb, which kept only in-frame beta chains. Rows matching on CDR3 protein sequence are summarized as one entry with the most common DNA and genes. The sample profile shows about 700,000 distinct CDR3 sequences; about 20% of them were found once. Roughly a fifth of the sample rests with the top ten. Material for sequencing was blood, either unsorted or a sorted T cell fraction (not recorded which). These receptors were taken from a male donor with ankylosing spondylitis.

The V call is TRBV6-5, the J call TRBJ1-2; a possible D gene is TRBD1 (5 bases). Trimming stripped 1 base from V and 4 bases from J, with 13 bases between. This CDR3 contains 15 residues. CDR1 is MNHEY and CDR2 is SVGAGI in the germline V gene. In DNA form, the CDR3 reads TGTGCCAGCAGTTACTTGGGGGAGGTGAGCTATGGCTACACCTTC. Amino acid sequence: CASSYLGEVSYGYTF.

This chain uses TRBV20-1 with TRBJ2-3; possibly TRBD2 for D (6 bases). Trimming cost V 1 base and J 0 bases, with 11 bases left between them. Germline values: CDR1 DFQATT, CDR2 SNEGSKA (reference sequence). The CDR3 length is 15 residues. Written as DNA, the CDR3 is TGCAGTGCTAGAGTTAGCGGAACTAGCACAGATACGCAGTATTTT. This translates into CSARVSGTSTDTQYF.

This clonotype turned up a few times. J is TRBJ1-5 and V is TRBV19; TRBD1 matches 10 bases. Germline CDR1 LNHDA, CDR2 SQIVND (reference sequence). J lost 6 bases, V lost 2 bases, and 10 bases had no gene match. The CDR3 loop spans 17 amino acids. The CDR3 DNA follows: TGTGCCAGTAGTATACCTTCGGGACAGGGGTCGAGTCAGCCCCAGCATTTT. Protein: CASSIPSGQGSSQPQHF.

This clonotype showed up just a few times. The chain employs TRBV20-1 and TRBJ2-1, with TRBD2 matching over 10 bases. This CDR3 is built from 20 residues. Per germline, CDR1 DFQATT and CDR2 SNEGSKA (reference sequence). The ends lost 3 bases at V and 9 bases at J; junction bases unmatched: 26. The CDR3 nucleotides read TGCAGTGCTAGTCCGGAATTAGCGGGAGGAGTTAGGTGGTACACCTTTGAGCAGTTCTTC. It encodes CSASPELAGGVRWYTFEQFF.

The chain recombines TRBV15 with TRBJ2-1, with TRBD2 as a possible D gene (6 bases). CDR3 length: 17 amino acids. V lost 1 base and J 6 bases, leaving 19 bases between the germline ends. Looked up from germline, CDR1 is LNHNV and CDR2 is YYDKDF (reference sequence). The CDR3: CATSRVRGWAGPNEQFF. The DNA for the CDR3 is TGTGCCACCAGCAGAGTTCGGGGCTGGGCGGGACCCAATGAGCAGTTCTTC.

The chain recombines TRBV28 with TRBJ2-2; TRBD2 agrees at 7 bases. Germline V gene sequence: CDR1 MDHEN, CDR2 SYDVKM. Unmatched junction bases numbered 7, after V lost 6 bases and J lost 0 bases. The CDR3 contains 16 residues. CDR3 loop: CASSSPGLSNTGELFF. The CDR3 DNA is TGTGCCAGCAGCAGTCCGGGACTATCGAACACCGGGGAGCTGTTTTTT.

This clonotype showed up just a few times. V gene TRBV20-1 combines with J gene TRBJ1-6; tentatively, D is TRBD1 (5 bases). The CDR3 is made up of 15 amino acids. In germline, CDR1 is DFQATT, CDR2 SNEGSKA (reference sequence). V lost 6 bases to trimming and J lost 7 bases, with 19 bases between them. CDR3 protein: CSAHPGTAGNSPLHF. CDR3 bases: TGCAGTGCGCACCCCGGGACCGCGGGGAATTCACCCCTCCACTTT.

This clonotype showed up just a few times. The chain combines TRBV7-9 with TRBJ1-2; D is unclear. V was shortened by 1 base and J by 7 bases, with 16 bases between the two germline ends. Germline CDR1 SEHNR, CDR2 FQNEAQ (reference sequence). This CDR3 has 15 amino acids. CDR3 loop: CASSLGDGGRGGYTF. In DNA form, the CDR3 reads TGTGCCAGCAGCTTAGGCGACGGAGGGCGCGGTGGCTACACCTTC.

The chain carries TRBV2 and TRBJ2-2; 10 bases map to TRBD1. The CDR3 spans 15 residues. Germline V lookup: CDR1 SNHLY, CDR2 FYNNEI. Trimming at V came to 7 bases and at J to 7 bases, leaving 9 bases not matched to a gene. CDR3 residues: CASTMGQGLSGELFF. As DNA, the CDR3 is TGTGCCAGCACTATGGGACAGGGGTTAAGCGGGGAGCTGTTTTTT.

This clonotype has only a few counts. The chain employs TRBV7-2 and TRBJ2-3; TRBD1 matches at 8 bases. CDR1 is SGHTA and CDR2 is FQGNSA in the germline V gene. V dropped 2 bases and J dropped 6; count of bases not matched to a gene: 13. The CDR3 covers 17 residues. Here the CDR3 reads CASSLPSGGRTGDTQYF. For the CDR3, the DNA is TGTGCCAGCAGCTTACCTTCAGGGGGCCGGACGGGGGATACGCAGTATTTT.

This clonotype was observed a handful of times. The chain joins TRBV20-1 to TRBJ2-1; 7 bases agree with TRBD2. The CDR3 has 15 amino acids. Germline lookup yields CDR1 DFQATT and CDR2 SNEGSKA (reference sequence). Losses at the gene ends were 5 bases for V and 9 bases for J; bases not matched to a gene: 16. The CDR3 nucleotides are TGCAGTGCTCCCCCGGTAAACCTGGGCGGGAGTGAGCAGTTCTTC. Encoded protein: CSAPPVNLGGSEQFF.

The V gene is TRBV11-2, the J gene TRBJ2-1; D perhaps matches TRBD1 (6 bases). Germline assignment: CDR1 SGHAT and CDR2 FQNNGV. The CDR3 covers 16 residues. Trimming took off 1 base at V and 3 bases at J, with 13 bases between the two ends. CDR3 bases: TGTGCCAGCAGCTTAGGGGAACAGGGATTCTACAATGAGCAGTTCTTC. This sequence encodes CASSLGEQGFYNEQFF.

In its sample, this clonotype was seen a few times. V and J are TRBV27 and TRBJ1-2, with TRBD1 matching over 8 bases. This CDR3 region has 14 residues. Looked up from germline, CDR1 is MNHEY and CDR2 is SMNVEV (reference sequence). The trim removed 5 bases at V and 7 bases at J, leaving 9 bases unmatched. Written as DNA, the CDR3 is TGTGCCAGCAGTCAAGGACAGGGTATTGGTGGCTACACCTTC. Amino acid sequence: CASSQGQGIGGYTF.

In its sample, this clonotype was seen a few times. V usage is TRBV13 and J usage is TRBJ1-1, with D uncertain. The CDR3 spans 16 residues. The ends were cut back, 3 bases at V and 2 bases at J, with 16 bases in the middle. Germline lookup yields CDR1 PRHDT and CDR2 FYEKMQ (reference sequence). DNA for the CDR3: TGTGCCAGCAGCTTCAGTTTGCGTCAGAAAAACACTGAAGCTTTCTTT. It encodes CASSFSLRQKNTEAFF.

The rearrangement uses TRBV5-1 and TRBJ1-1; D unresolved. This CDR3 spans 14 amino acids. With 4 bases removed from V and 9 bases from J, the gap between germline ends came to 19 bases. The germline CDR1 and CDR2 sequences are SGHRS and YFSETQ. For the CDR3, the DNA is TGCGCCAGCAGCCCTATCGACGGAGTAGGCAAAGCTTTCTTT. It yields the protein CASSPIDGVGKAFF.

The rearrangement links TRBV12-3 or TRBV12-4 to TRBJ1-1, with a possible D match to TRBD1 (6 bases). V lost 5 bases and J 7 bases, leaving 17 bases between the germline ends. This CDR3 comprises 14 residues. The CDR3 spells CASSLPAQGYEAFF. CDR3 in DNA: TGTGCCAGCAGTCTTCCCGCGCAGGGGTATGAAGCTTTCTTT.

The CDR3 reads CASSLVPGWGTTEAFF. The DNA of the CDR3 is TGTGCCAGCAGCTTGGTCCCGGGGTGGGGGACGACTGAAGCTTTCTTT. The genes are TRBV5-6 and TRBJ1-1; possible D gene TRBD1, 5 bases. Germline CDR1 is SGHDT and CDR2 is YYEEEE. CDR3 size: 16 residues. Trimming cost V 0 bases and J 5 bases, with 17 bases left between them. The full variable domain, completed using reference TRBV5-6 and TRBJ1-1, is DAGVTQSPTHLIKTRGQQVTLRCSPKSGHDTVSWYQQALGQGPQFIFQYYEEEERQRGNFPDRFSGHQFPNYSSELNVNALLLGDSALYLCASSLVPGWGTTEAFFGQGTRLTVV.

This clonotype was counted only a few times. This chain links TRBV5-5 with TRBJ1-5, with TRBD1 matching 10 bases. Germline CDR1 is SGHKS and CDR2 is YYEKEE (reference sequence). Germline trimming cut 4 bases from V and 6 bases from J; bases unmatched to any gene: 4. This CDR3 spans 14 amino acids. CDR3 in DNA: TGTGCCAGCAGCAAGGGACAGGGGAGTCAGCCCCAGCATTTT. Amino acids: CASSKGQGSQPQHF.

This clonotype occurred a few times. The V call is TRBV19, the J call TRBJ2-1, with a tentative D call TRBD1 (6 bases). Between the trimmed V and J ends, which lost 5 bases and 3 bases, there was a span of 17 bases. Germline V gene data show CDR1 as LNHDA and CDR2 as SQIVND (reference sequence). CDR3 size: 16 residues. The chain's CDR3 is CASSGVDSRFYNEQFF. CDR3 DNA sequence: TGTGCCAGTAGTGGGGTGGACAGCCGATTCTACAATGAGCAGTTCTTC. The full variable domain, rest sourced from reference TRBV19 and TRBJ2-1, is DGGITQSPKYLFRKEGQNVTLSCEQNLNHDAMYWYRQDPGQGLRLIYYSQIVNDFQKGDIAEGYSVSREKKESFPLTVTSAQKNPTAFYLCASSGVDSRFYNEQFFGPGTRLTVL.

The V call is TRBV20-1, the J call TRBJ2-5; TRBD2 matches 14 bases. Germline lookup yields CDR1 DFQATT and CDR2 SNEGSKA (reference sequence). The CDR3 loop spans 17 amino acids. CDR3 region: CCALKELGLAGVETQYF. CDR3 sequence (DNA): TGCTGCGCTCTAAAAGAACTGGGACTAGCGGGAGTAGAGACCCAGTACTTC.

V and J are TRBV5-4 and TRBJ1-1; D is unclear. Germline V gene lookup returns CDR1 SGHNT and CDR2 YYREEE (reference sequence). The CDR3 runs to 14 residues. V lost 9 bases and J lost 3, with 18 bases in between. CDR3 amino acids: CATTAGWGDTEAFF. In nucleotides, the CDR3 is TGTGCCACCACCGCGGGGTGGGGAGACACTGAAGCTTTCTTT.